This T cell receptor beta chain was sequenced during a study of T cell repertoires and Cas9 in healthy adults. Study information: Multi-effector potency, cytotoxicity and lineage were assessed in SpCas9-reactive CD4 and CD8 T cells.

This clone appeared once. Produced via immunoSEQ multiplex PCR; TCRdb's table is partial and in-frame only. Of roughly 1,400 clones in the sample, 93% were seen once. V dropped 3 bases and J dropped 2; count of bases not matched to a gene: 8. Looked up from germline, CDR1 is KGHSH and CDR2 is LQKENI. The CDR3 length is 17 residues. V usage is TRBV18 and J usage is TRBJ2-1; 9 bases line up with TRBD2. The specimen sequenced was SpCas9-reactive CD4+ effector T cells (CD137+, CD154-, CD25-, CD127+) from PBMCs; culture status not recorded. The clonotype comes from a human donor in good health. This CDR3 reads CASSPPSKRGAYNEQFF. CDR3 bases: TGTGCCAGCTCACCGCCCTCCAAGCGGGGGGCCTACAATGAGCAGTTCTTC. Based on the CDR3 plus reference TRBV18 and TRBJ2-1, the full variable domain is NAGVMQNPRHLVRRRGQEARLRCSPMKGHSHVYWYRQLPEEGLKFMVYLQKENIIDESGMPKERFSAEFPKEGPSILRIQQVVRGDSAAYFCASSPPSKRGAYNEQFFGPGTRLTVL.